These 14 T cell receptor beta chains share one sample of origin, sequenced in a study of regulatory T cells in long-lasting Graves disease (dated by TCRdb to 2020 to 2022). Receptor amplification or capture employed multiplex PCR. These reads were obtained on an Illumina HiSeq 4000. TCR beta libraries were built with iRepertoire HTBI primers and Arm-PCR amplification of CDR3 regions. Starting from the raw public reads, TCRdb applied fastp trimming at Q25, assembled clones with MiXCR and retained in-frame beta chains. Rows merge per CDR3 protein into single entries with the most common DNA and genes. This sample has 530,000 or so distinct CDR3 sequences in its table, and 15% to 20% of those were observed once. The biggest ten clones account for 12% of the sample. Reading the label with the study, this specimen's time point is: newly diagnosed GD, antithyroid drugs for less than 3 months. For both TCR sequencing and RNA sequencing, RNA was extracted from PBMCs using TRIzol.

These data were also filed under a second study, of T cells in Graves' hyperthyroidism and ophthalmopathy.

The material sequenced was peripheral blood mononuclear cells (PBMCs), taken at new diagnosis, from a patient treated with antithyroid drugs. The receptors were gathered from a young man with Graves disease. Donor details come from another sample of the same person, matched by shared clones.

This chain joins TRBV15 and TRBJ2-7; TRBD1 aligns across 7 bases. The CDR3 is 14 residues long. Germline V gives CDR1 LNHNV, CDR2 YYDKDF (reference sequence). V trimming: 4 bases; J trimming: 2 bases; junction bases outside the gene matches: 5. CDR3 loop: CATSTQTGTYEQYF. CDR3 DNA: TGTGCCACCAGCACCCAGACAGGGACCTACGAGCAGTACTTC.

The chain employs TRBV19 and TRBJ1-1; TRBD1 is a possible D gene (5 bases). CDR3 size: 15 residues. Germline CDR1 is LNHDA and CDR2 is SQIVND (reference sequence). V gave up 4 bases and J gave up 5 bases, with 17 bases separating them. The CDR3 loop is CASSKGPGIRTEAFF. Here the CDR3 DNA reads TGTGCCAGTAGTAAAGGTCCAGGGATAAGGACTGAAGCTTTCTTT.

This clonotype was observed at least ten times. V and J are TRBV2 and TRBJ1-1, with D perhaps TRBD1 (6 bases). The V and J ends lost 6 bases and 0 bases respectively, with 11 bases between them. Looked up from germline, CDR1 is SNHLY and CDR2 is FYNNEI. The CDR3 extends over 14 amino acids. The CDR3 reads CASREDRLNTEAFF. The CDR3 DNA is TGTGCCAGCAGGGAGGACAGATTGAACACTGAAGCTTTCTTT.

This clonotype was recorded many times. CDR3 in DNA: TGTGCCAGCAGCCCGGGACACCTGCACACTGAAGCTTTCTTT. Protein sequence: CASSPGHLHTEAFF. The gene calls are TRBV28 and TRBJ1-1, with D possibly TRBD1 on 6 matching bases. The ends were cut back, 6 bases at V and 3 bases at J, with 14 bases in the middle. Germline CDR1 reads MDHEN; CDR2 reads SYDVKM. This CDR3 has 14 residues.

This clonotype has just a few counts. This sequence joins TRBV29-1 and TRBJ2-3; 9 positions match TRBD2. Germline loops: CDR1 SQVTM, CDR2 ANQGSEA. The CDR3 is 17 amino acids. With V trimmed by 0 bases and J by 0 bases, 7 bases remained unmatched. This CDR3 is CSVEDGASGASTDTQYF. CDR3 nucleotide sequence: TGCAGCGTTGAAGATGGGGCTAGCGGGGCTAGCACAGATACGCAGTATTTT.

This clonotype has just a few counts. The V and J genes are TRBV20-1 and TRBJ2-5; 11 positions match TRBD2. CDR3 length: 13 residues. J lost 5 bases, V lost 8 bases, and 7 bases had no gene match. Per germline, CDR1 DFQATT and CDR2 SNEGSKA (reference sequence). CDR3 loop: CSPLAGGDETQYF. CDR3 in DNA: TGCAGTCCCCTAGCGGGAGGAGACGAGACCCAGTACTTC.

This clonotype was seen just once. The CDR3, as DNA: TGTGCCAGCAGCCAAAGGACAGGGGCCTATGGCTACACCTTC. Translating it yields CASSQRTGAYGYTF. The chain has TRBV5-6 and TRBJ1-2, with TRBD1 identical over 9 bases. Germline loops: CDR1 SGHDT, CDR2 YYEEEE. The CDR3 has 14 residues. J gave up 4 bases and V 4 bases, and 5 bases lay outside the gene matches.

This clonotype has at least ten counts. CDR3 amino acids: CASSTGRSGQPQHF. In DNA form, the CDR3 reads TGTGCCAGCAGTACAGGGAGATCCGGTCAGCCCCAGCATTTT. This rearrangement joins TRBV12-3 or TRBV12-4 to TRBJ1-5; TRBD1 might be the D (6 bases). The CDR3 has 14 amino acids. Trimming removed 5 bases at V and 6 bases at J, with 14 bases between.

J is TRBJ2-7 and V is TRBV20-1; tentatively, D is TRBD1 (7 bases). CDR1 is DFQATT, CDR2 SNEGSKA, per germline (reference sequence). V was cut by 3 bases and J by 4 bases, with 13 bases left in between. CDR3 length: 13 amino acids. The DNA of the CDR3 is TGCAGTGCTAGTGTCAGGGGGGTTTACGAGCAGTACTTC. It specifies CSASVRGVYEQYF.

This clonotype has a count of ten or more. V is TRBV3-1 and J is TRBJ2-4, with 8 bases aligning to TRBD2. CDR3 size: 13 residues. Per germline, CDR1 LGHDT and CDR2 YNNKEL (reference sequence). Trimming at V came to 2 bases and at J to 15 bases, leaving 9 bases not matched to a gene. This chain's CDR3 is CASSQSERTSLYF. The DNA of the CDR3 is TGTGCCAGCAGCCAATCGGAAAGGACTAGCTTGTACTTC.

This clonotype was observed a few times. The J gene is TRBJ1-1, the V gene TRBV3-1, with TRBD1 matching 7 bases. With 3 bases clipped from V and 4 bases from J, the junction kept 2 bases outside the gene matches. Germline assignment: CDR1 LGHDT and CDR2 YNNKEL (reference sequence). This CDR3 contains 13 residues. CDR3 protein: CASSQGQTTEAFF. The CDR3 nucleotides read TGTGCCAGCAGCCAGGGACAGACCACTGAAGCTTTCTTT.

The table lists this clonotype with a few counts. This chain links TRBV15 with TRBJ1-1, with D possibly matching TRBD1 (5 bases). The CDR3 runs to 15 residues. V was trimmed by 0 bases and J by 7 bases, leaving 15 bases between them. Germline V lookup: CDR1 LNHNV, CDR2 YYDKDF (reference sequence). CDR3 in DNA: TGTGCCACCAGCAGAGATCGGGCGGGGGGAGGTGAAGCTTTCTTT. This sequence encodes CATSRDRAGGGEAFF.

CDR3 residues: CASSPGLAGVDEQYF. The CDR3 nucleotides read TGTGCCAGCTCACCGGGACTAGCGGGAGTCGACGAGCAGTACTTC. The chain joins TRBV18 to TRBJ2-7; 14 bases are a match to TRBD2. Germline-derived CDR1 and CDR2 are KGHSH and LQKENI. The CDR3 spans 15 residues. J lost 5 bases, V lost 3 bases, and 3 bases had no gene match.

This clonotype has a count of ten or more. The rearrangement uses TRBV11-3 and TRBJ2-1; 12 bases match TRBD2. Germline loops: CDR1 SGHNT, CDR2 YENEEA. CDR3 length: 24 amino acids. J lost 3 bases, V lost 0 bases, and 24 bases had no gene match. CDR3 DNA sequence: TGTGCCAGCAGCTTAGATGCTTTGGTTGTATCAGGACTAGCGGGATTCGGCTTCTACAATGAGCAGTTCTTC. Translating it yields CASSLDALVVSGLAGFGFYNEQFF.